Listed here are 25 T cell receptor beta chains from one sample, sequenced in a study of blood T cell repertoires in COVID-19 (TCRdb year 2020). Library preparation used the immunoSEQ multiplex PCR assay. TCRdb limited this immuneACCESS table to in-frame rearrangements with V and J called. A share of clones is missing; checked studies link under half to unresolved V genes, and the rest is unexplained. Across this sample there are 65,000 to 90,000 clones, with 75% to 80% seen only once. Jointly, the top ten make up approximately 2.1% of the sample. Sequenced input: peripheral blood. The receptors were sampled from a man in his 70s with COVID-19, enrolled during active disease.

The chain combines TRBV24-1 with TRBJ2-1; 7 nucleotides line up with TRBD1. Germline loops: CDR1 KGHDR, CDR2 SFDVKD. The CDR3 sequence is 12 residues long. Trimming cost V 5 bases and J 8 bases; bases outside gene matches: 2. This chain's CDR3 is CATSGQGDEQFF. CDR3 nucleotide sequence: TGTGCCACCAGTGGACAGGGCGATGAGCAGTTCTTC.

The chain uses TRBV6-2 or TRBV6-3 and TRBJ2-7; TRBD2 matches at 11 bases. The J segment lost 6 bases and the V segment lost 0 bases, leaving 7 bases of the junction unmatched. This CDR3 spans 16 amino acids. CDR1 MNHEY and CDR2 SVGEGT come from the germline V gene. As DNA, the CDR3 is TGTGCCAGCAGTTACTCGAGGACTAGCGGGTTAGGCGAGCAGTACTTC. Translation gives CASSYSRTSGLGEQYF.

The chain carries TRBV6-1 and TRBJ2-2, with TRBD1 matching 10 bases. Trimming took 5 bases from V and 6 from J; bases not matched to a gene: 3. Germline loops: CDR1 MNHNS, CDR2 SASEGT. This CDR3 contains 14 residues. The CDR3 DNA reads as TGTGCCAGCAGTCGGGACAGGGGTTCCGGGGAGCTGTTTTTT. Amino acid sequence: CASSRDRGSGELFF.

This chain uses TRBV5-1 with TRBJ2-7; perhaps TRBD1 as D (6 bases). From germline, CDR1 is SGHRS and CDR2 YFSETQ. This CDR3 is built from 15 residues. With 3 bases removed from V and 2 bases from J, the gap between germline ends came to 15 bases. The CDR3 is CASSSRQDRPYEQYF. The DNA for the CDR3 is TGCGCCAGCAGCTCTAGACAGGATCGACCCTACGAGCAGTACTTC.

This clone showed up many times. This rearrangement joins TRBV4-1 to TRBJ1-4; TRBD1 might be the D (5 bases). The CDR3 covers 16 residues. Trimming left V 0 bases short and J 2 bases short, with 10 bases between. Germline V CDR1 and CDR2: MGHRA, YSYEKL. The CDR3: CASSQDLGGTNEKLFF. The CDR3 bases are TGCGCCAGCAGCCAAGATCTCGGGGGGACTAATGAAAAACTGTTTTTT.

This rearrangement joins TRBV4-3 to TRBJ1-6, with 7 bases that match TRBD1. CDR3 size: 15 residues. Germline V gene lookup returns CDR1 LGHNA and CDR2 YSLEER. The V gene end was trimmed by 0 bases and the J gene end by 10 bases; junction bases not matched to a gene: 6. The CDR3 sequence: CASSQEMRGRSPLHF. The CDR3 DNA reads TGCGCCAGCAGCCAAGAGATGAGGGGGCGATCACCCCTCCACTTT.

This rearrangement joins TRBV28 to TRBJ1-6; 9 bases are shared with TRBD1. This CDR3 has 15 residues. J was trimmed by 6 bases and V by 8 bases; bases with no gene match: 8. Looked up from germline, CDR1 is MDHEN and CDR2 is SYDVKM. The CDR3 protein is CASGSPGQGNSPLHF. The CDR3 DNA is TGTGCCAGCGGCTCCCCGGGACAGGGTAATTCACCCCTCCACTTT.

The chain uses TRBV20-1 and TRBJ2-3; 7 bases fit TRBD2. With 3 bases clipped from V and 1 base from J, the junction kept 7 bases outside the gene matches. The V gene's germline CDR1 is DFQATT and CDR2 SNEGSKA (reference sequence). The CDR3 consists of 15 residues. CDR3 in amino acids: CSASSRETRTDTQYF. The CDR3 nucleotides read TGCAGTGCTAGTTCGCGGGAGACGCGCACAGATACGCAGTATTTT.

The rearrangement links TRBV28 to TRBJ1-3; a possible D gene is TRBD1 (6 bases). V lost 5 bases to trimming and J lost 3 bases, with 11 bases between them. The length of the CDR3 is 14 residues. From germline, CDR1 is MDHEN and CDR2 SYDVKM. CDR3 protein: CASSPGGNGNTIYF. The CDR3 DNA sequence: TGTGCCAGCAGTCCGGGGGGCAATGGAAACACCATATATTTT. Looking up the rest from reference TRBV28 and TRBJ1-3 gives the full variable domain: DVKVTQSSRYLVKRTGEKVFLECVQDMDHENMFWYRQDPGLGLRLIYFSYDVKMKEKGDIPEGYSVSREKKERFSLILESASTNQTSMYLCASSPGGNGNTIYFGEGSWLTVV.

J is TRBJ2-7 and V is TRBV28, with a weak D call TRBD2 (5 bases). This CDR3 spans 13 amino acids. Germline-derived CDR1 and CDR2 are MDHEN and SYDVKM. Trimming cost V 3 bases and J 6 bases, with 12 bases left between them. This CDR3 reads CASSFMPGFEQYF. Here the CDR3 DNA reads TGTGCCAGCAGTTTTATGCCGGGGTTCGAGCAGTACTTC. The full variable domain, with the rest looked up from reference TRBV28 and TRBJ2-7, is DVKVTQSSRYLVKRTGEKVFLECVQDMDHENMFWYRQDPGLGLRLIYFSYDVKMKEKGDIPEGYSVSREKKERFSLILESASTNQTSMYLCASSFMPGFEQYFGPGTRLTVT.

The J gene is TRBJ2-1, the V gene TRBV28; possible D gene TRBD2, 5 bases. This CDR3 has 15 residues. The V gene's germline CDR1 is MDHEN and CDR2 SYDVKM. The V end lost 3 bases, the J end lost 4 bases, and 13 bases lay between the germline ends. The CDR3 here is CASSFRGPSYNEQFF. The DNA for the CDR3 is TGTGCCAGCAGTTTTCGAGGGCCCAGTTACAATGAGCAGTTCTTC.

The rearrangement links TRBV5-6 to TRBJ2-1; 9 bases match TRBD2. Germline V lookup: CDR1 SGHDT, CDR2 YYEEEE. The CDR3 is made up of 14 amino acids. The V segment lost 4 bases and the J segment 6 bases; nucleotides outside the gene matches: 5. For the CDR3, the DNA is TGTGCCAGCAGCCCCCCTAGCGGGATCAATGAGCAGTTCTTC. As protein: CASSPPSGINEQFF.

This clone has a handful of counts. The V gene is TRBV30, the J gene TRBJ2-7; 7 bases line up with TRBD2. Germline CDR1 reads GTSNPN; CDR2 reads SVGIG (reference sequence). The J segment lost 4 bases and the V segment lost 3 bases, leaving 9 bases of the junction unmatched. The CDR3 is 14 amino acids. The CDR3 sequence is CAWSAASGSYEQYF. The CDR3 nucleotides are TGTGCCTGGAGCGCGGCTAGCGGATCTTACGAGCAGTACTTC.

The rearrangement joins TRBV28 to TRBJ1-5; 8 nucleotides align to TRBD1. The CDR3 is 13 residues long. The V and J ends lost 3 bases and 7 bases, in that order; junction bases with no gene match: 2. The germline gives CDR1 MDHEN, CDR2 SYDVKM. CDR3 DNA: TGTGCCAGCAGTTTGTACAGGGGGCAGCCCCAGCATTTT. Translating gives CASSLYRGQPQHF.

This chain joins TRBV4-3 and TRBJ1-3; D is unresolved. Looked up from germline, CDR1 is LGHNA and CDR2 is YSLEER. This CDR3 region has 15 residues. The germline V and J ends were trimmed by 0 bases and 0 bases, with 6 bases remaining between them. The CDR3 spells CASSQDGDSGNTIYF. The CDR3 DNA reads TGCGCCAGCAGCCAAGACGGGGACTCTGGAAACACCATATATTTT.

The chain combines TRBV14 with TRBJ2-3, with a tentative D call TRBD2 (6 bases). The CDR3 spans 13 residues. V dropped 2 bases and J dropped 5 bases, with 8 bases sitting between them. Germline values: CDR1 SGHDN, CDR2 FVKESK. The CDR3 reads CASSQQGGDTQYF. CDR3 DNA sequence: TGTGCCAGCAGCCAACAGGGAGGAGATACGCAGTATTTT.

The gene calls are TRBV19 and TRBJ1-1, with D perhaps matching TRBD1 (6 bases). Trimming took off 3 bases at V and 0 bases at J, with 11 bases between the two ends. Germline V lookup: CDR1 LNHDA, CDR2 SQIVND (reference sequence). CDR3 length: 15 amino acids. CDR3 protein: CASSMGARMNTEAFF. The CDR3 nucleotides are TGTGCCAGTAGTATGGGGGCGCGGATGAACACTGAAGCTTTCTTT. Full variable domain (outside the CDR3, taken from reference TRBV19 and TRBJ1-1): DGGITQSPKYLFRKEGQNVTLSCEQNLNHDAMYWYRQDPGQGLRLIYYSQIVNDFQKGDIAEGYSVSREKKESFPLTVTSAQKNPTAFYLCASSMGARMNTEAFFGQGTRLTVV.

This clone was counted a single time. This chain uses TRBV5-4 with TRBJ2-1; 9 bases are a match to TRBD1. With 2 bases clipped from V and 10 bases from J, the junction kept 7 bases outside the gene matches. The CDR3 loop spans 14 amino acids. CDR1 and CDR2 from the germline V gene are SGHNT and YYREEE (reference sequence). The CDR3 is CASSFSGQGREQFF. Here the CDR3 DNA reads TGTGCCAGCAGCTTCTCGGGACAGGGACGGGAGCAGTTCTTC.

Notes on this clone: Other nucleotide sequences from this sample produce the same CDR3. V gene TRBV6-5 combines with J gene TRBJ1-2; TRBD1 agrees at 7 bases. The J segment lost 4 bases and the V segment lost 5 bases, leaving 4 bases of the junction unmatched. Germline V gene sequence: CDR1 MNHEY, CDR2 SVGAGI. This CDR3 spans 13 amino acids. CDR3 region: CASSPDRVYGYTF. The CDR3 nucleotides are TGTGCCAGCAGTCCTGACAGGGTCTATGGCTACACCTTC.

The chain links TRBV29-1 to TRBJ2-7; 9 bases are a match to TRBD2. CDR1 is SQVTM and CDR2 is ANQGSEA in the germline V gene. V trimming: 3 bases; J trimming: 3 bases; junction bases outside the gene matches: 6. The CDR3 has 14 amino acids. The CDR3 DNA is TGCAGCGTTGACCGACTAGCGGCATACTACGAGCAGTACTTC. This encodes CSVDRLAAYYEQYF.

This sequence joins TRBV4-3 and TRBJ1-2, with D unclear. CDR1 is LGHNA and CDR2 is YSLEER in the germline V gene. The length of the CDR3 is 14 residues. V was clipped by 2 bases and J by 0 bases, with 7 bases between them. The CDR3: CASSQINSNYGYTF. CDR3 sequence (DNA): TGCGCCAGCAGCCAAATCAATTCTAACTATGGCTACACCTTC.

This clone was seen just once. V gene TRBV11-3 combines with J gene TRBJ1-1, with TRBD1 matching over 7 bases. Per germline, CDR1 SGHNT and CDR2 YENEEA. The CDR3 is 13 amino acids. After removal of 0 bases from V and 8 bases from J, the junction contained 3 bases not matched to a gene. CDR3 region: CASSLDFRGEAFF. CDR3 nucleotide sequence: TGTGCCAGCAGCTTAGATTTCAGGGGGGAAGCTTTCTTT.

The chain uses TRBV6-6 and TRBJ2-1, with TRBD2 matching over 8 bases. This CDR3 region has 14 residues. Germline-derived CDR1 and CDR2 are MNHNY and SVGAGI (reference sequence). With V trimmed by 6 bases and J by 4 bases, 5 bases remained unmatched. Here the CDR3 reads CASSPGLAYNEQFF. CDR3 nucleotide sequence: TGTGCCAGCAGCCCAGGACTAGCTTACAATGAGCAGTTCTTC.

V gene TRBV6-1 combines with J gene TRBJ2-7; 7 bases agree with TRBD2. The CDR3 consists of 13 residues. Germline V gives CDR1 MNHNS, CDR2 SASEGT. J gave up 6 bases and V 1 base, and 3 bases lay outside the gene matches. CDR3 protein: CASSEGGGSEQYF. CDR3 coding DNA: TGTGCCAGCAGTGAAGGGGGGGGAAGCGAGCAGTACTTC.

The J gene is TRBJ2-1, the V gene TRBV5-4; 8 bases line up with TRBD2. The germline gives CDR1 SGHNT, CDR2 YYREEE (reference sequence). The CDR3 is made up of 15 amino acids. After removal of 4 bases from V and 4 bases from J, the junction contained 7 bases not matched to a gene. CDR3 loop: CASSPAGGSYNEQFF. The CDR3 DNA follows: TGTGCCAGCAGCCCGGCGGGAGGTTCTTACAATGAGCAGTTCTTC.